This TCR beta chain was recorded in a study of T cells in Graves' hyperthyroidism and ophthalmopathy. Using RNA transcripts as the source, TCR beta CDR3 regions were amplified. HTBI primers were used for first-round RT-PCR of the TCR CDR3. A single record per CDR3 protein comes from TCRdb applying MiXCR to the multiplex PCR reads. The sample lists about 530,000 distinct CDR3 sequences, under 20% occurring once. Germline CDR1 and CDR2: SNHLY and FYNNEI. The CDR3 has 14 amino acids. Deletions cut 7 bases from V and 3 bases from J, with 13 bases between. This clonotype was observed many times. This receptor was obtained from a woman aged 18-29 years with Graves' ophthalmopathy. Specimen: blood. The chain couples TRBV2 to TRBJ1-5; D might be TRBD1 (6 bases). The CDR3 nucleotides are TGTGCCAGCACGGGGGGCGCCTTCAATCAGCCCCAGCATTTT. This sequence encodes CASTGGAFNQPQHF.